The rows below give T cell receptor beta chains drawn from one sample of a study of T cells in Graves' hyperthyroidism and ophthalmopathy. TCRdb reprocessed the multiplex PCR reads with MiXCR, giving one entry per CDR3 protein. The sample lists over 700,000 distinct CDR3 sequences, 38% occurring once. The sample was blood. Receptors were obtained from a man aged 18 to 35 with Graves' hyperthyroidism. Each CDR3 is given with its conserved first and last residue. Fields, in order: D gene, clone size, V gene, J gene, CDR3 DNA, CDR3 protein. D genes are given only for firm matches. Clone size, where shown, is once, few, many, or a class for clones that have expanded.

D gene: TRBD2; clone size: few; V gene: TRBV19; J gene: TRBJ2-5; CDR3 DNA: TGTGCCAGTAGTACCCGGCTGGGACTAAGCCAAGAGACCCAGTACTTC; CDR3 protein: CASSTRLGLSQETQYF
D gene: NA; clone size: few; V gene: TRBV4-1; J gene: TRBJ1-4; CDR3 DNA: TGCGCCAGCAGCCGGGAGGTCCTTGAAAAACTGTTTTTT; CDR3 protein: CASSREVLEKLFF
D gene: NA; clone size: many; V gene: TRBV15; J gene: TRBJ1-5; CDR3 DNA: TGTGCCACCAGCAGAGAACCCGGGACTAGGAATCAGCCCCAGCATTTT; CDR3 protein: CATSREPGTRNQPQHF
D gene: NA; clone size: NA; V gene: TRBV7-2; J gene: TRBJ2-5; CDR3 DNA: TGCGCCAGCAGCTTGTACGGGGGGCGCGAAGAGACCCAGTACTTC; CDR3 protein: CASSLYGGREETQYF
D gene: TRBD1; clone size: few; V gene: TRBV7-3; J gene: TRBJ2-7; CDR3 DNA: TGTGCCAGCAGCCAATGGACAGGGGCGACCCGATACGAGCAGTACTTC; CDR3 protein: CASSQWTGATRYEQYF
D gene: NA; clone size: few; V gene: TRBV2; J gene: TRBJ1-5; CDR3 DNA: TGTGCCAGCAGTGAGGCGTCTGGACCCGCGGGTAGGAGCAATCAGCCCCAGCATTTT; CDR3 protein: CASSEASGPAGRSNQPQHF
D gene: TRBD1; clone size: many; V gene: TRBV2; J gene: TRBJ2-5; CDR3 DNA: TGTGCCACCCTACTGACAGGGGAGACCCAGTACTTC; CDR3 protein: CATLLTGETQYF
D gene: NA; clone size: NA; V gene: TRBV5-1; J gene: TRBJ1-2; CDR3 DNA: TGCGCCAGCAGCCCGGCGGGGCAGATCATTAACTATGGCTACACCTTC; CDR3 protein: CASSPAGQIINYGYTF
D gene: NA; clone size: NA; V gene: TRBV12-3/TRBV12-4; J gene: TRBJ1-2; CDR3 DNA: TGTGCCAGCACCTTAGGGAGCATCTACACCTTC; CDR3 protein: CASTLGSIYTF
D gene: NA; clone size: NA; V gene: TRBV5-1; J gene: TRBJ2-7; CDR3 DNA: TGCGCCAGCAGCTTTAGCAGCGACCCTACCTACGAGCAGTACTTC; CDR3 protein: CASSFSSDPTYEQYF
D gene: TRBD1; clone size: once; V gene: TRBV10-3; J gene: TRBJ1-2; CDR3 DNA: TGTGCCATCAGTGGGGGGACAGTCTATGGCTACACCTTC; CDR3 protein: CAISGGTVYGYTF
D gene: NA; clone size: many; V gene: TRBV5-1; J gene: TRBJ2-7; CDR3 DNA: TGCGCCAGCAGCATGCGGGACAGCGTAAACGAGCAGTACTTC; CDR3 protein: CASSMRDSVNEQYF
D gene: TRBD1; clone size: NA; V gene: TRBV2; J gene: TRBJ1-2; CDR3 DNA: TGTGCCAGCGCCCAGCGACAGGGATTTAACTATGGCTACACCTTC; CDR3 protein: CASAQRQGFNYGYTF
D gene: NA; clone size: NA; V gene: TRBV15; J gene: TRBJ2-2; CDR3 DNA: TGTGCCACCAGCAAGGACACGAACACCGGGGAGCTGTTTTTT; CDR3 protein: CATSKDTNTGELFF
D gene: NA; clone size: NA; V gene: TRBV25-1; J gene: TRBJ1-1; CDR3 DNA: TGTGCTAGTTCGCGGGGGATGAGGACTGAAGCTTTCTTT; CDR3 protein: CASSRGMRTEAFF
D gene: NA; clone size: few; V gene: TRBV4-1; J gene: TRBJ2-2; CDR3 DNA: TGCGCCAGCAGCCACGTTGGGACCGGGGAGCTGTTTTTT; CDR3 protein: CASSHVGTGELFF
D gene: TRBD1; clone size: many; V gene: TRBV15; J gene: TRBJ2-5; CDR3 DNA: TGTGCCACCAGCAGAGACCCGACAGGGGAAGAGACCCAGTACTTC; CDR3 protein: CATSRDPTGEETQYF
D gene: NA; clone size: once; V gene: TRBV5-1; J gene: TRBJ2-2; CDR3 DNA: TGTGCCAGCAGCCTATCGTTAGGGACGTCTGGCGGGGAGCTGTTTTTT; CDR3 protein: CASSLSLGTSGGELFF
D gene: NA; clone size: many; V gene: TRBV20-1; J gene: TRBJ1-2; CDR3 DNA: TGCCGCAGCGCCCTCCCCCGAGGGGATGGCTACACCTTC; CDR3 protein: CRSALPRGDGYTF
D gene: NA; clone size: many; V gene: TRBV2; J gene: TRBJ1-3; CDR3 DNA: TGTGCCAGCAGTGAAGGGACCTCTGGAAACACCATATATTTT; CDR3 protein: CASSEGTSGNTIYF